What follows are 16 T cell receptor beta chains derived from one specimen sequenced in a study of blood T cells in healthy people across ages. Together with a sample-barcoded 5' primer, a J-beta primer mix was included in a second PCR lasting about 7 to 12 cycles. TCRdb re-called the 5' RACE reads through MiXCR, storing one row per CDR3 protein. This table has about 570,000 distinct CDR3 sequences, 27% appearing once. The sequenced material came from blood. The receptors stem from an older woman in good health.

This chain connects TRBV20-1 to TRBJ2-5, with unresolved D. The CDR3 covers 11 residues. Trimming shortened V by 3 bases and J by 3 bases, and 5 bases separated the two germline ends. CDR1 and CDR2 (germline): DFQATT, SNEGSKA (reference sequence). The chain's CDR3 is CSARAEETQYF. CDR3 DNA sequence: TGCAGTGCTAGGGCCGAAGAGACCCAGTACTTC.

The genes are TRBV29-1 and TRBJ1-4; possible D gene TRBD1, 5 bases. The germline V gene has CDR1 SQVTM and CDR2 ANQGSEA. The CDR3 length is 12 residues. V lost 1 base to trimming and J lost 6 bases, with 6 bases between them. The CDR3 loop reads CSVEGGDEKLFF. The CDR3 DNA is TGCAGCGTTGAAGGGGGGGATGAAAAACTGTTTTTT.

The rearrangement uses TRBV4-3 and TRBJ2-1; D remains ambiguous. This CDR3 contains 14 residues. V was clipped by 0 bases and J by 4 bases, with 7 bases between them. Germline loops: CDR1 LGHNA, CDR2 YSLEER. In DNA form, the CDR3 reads TGCGCCAGCAGCCAAGAGCCGGCTTACAATGAGCAGTTCTTC. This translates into CASSQEPAYNEQFF.

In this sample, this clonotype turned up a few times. CDR3 loop: CASSSSSYGYTF. CDR3 DNA sequence: TGTGCCAGCAGTTCTAGCAGCTATGGCTACACCTTC. V and J are TRBV12-3 or TRBV12-4 and TRBJ1-2; the D is unclear. There are 12 residues in the CDR3. The V gene lost 4 bases and the J gene lost 4 bases, with 7 bases spanning the gap.

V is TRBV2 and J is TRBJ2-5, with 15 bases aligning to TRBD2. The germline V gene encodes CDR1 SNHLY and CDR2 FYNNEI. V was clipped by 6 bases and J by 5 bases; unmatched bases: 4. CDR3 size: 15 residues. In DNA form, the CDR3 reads TGTGCCAGCAGGGGACTAGCGGGGGGATTGGAGACCCAGTACTTC. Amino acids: CASRGLAGGLETQYF.

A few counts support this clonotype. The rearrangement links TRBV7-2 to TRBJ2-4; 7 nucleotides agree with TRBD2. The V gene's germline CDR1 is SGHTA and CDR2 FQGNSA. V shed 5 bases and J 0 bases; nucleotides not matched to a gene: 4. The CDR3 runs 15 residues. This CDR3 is CASSASGIAKNIQYF. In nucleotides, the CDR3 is TGTGCCAGCAGCGCTAGCGGTATAGCCAAAAACATTCAGTACTTC.

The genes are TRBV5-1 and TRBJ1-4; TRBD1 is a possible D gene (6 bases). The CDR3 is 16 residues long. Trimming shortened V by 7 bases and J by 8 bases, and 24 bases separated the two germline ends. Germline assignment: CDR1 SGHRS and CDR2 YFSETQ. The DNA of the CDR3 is TGCGCCAGCGGACCGGGAATGGGGGACACGAAGGAAAAACTGTTTTTT. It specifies CASGPGMGDTKEKLFF. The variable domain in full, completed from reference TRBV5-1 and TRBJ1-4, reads KAGVTQTPRYLIKTRGQQVTLSCSPISGHRSVSWYQQTPGQGLQFLFEYFSETQRNKGNFPGRFSGRQFSNSRSEMNVSTLELGDSALYLCASGPGMGDTKEKLFFGSGTQLSVL.

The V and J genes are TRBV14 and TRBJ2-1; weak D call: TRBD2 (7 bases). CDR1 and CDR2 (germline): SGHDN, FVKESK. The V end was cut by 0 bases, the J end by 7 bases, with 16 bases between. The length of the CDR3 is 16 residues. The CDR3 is CASSQDYAGAGNEQFF. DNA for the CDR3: TGTGCCAGCAGCCAAGATTATGCGGGGGCGGGGAATGAGCAGTTCTTC.

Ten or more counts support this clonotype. CDR3 DNA sequence: TGTGCCACCAGTGACAAGGGACTAGCGGGCAAGCAGTTCTTC. Amino acid sequence: CATSDKGLAGKQFF. J is TRBJ2-1 and V is TRBV24-1; 12 nucleotides agree with TRBD2. Germline V gives CDR1 KGHDR, CDR2 SFDVKD. V lost 4 bases to trimming and J lost 11 bases; unmatched junction nucleotides: 5. This CDR3 is built from 14 residues.

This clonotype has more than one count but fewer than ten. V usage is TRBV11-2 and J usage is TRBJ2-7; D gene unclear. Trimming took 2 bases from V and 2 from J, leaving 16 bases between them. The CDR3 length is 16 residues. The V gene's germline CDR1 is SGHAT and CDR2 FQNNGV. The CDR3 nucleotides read TGTGCCAGCAGCTTACCGTTTTATGGGATGGCCTACGAGCAGTACTTC. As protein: CASSLPFYGMAYEQYF. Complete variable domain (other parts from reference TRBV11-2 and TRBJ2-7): EAGVAQSPRYKIIEKRQSVAFWCNPISGHATLYWYQQILGQGPKLLIQFQNNGVVDDSQLPKDRFSAERLKGVDSTLKIQPAKLEDSAVYLCASSLPFYGMAYEQYFGPGTRLTVT.

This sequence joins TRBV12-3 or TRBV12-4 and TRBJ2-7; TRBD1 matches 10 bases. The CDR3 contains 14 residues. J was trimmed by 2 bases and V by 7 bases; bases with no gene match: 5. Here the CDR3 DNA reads TGTGCCAGCAAAGTCGGGACAGGGGCCTACGAGCAGTACTTC. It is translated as CASKVGTGAYEQYF.

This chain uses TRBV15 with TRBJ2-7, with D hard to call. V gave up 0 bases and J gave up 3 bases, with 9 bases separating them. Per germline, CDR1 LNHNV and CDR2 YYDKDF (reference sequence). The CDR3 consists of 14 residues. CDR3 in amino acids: CATSRDHGIYEQYF. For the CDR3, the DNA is TGTGCCACCAGCAGAGATCATGGAATCTACGAGCAGTACTTC. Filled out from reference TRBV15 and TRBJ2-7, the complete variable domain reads DAMVIQNPRYQVTQFGKPVTLSCSQTLNHNVMYWYQQKSSQAPKLLFHYYDKDFNNEADTPDNFQSRRPNTSFCFLDIRSPGLGDTAMYLCATSRDHGIYEQYFGPGTRLTVT.

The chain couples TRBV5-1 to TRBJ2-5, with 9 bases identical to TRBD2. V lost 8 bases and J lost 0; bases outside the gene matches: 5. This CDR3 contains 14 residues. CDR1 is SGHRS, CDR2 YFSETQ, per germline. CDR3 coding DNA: TGCGCCAGTAGCGGGGGAGAATACCAAGAGACCCAGTACTTC. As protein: CASSGGEYQETQYF.

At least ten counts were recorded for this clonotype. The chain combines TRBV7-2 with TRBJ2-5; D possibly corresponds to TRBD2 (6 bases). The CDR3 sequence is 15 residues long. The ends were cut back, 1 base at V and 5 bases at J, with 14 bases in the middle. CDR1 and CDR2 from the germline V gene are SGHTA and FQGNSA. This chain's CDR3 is CASSLVWPGRETQYF. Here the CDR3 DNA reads TGTGCCAGCAGCTTAGTCTGGCCGGGGAGGGAGACCCAGTACTTC.

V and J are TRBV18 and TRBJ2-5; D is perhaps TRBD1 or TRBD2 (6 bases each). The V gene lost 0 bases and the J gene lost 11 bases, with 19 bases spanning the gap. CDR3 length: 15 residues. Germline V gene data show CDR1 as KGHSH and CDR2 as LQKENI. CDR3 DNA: TGTGCCAGCTCACCACCACTGAGGGGGGCGGGTGAGCAGTACTTC. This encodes CASSPPLRGAGEQYF. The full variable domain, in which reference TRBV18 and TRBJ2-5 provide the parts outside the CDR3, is NAGVMQNPRHLVRRRGQEARLRCSPMKGHSHVYWYRQLPEEGLKFMVYLQKENIIDESGMPKERFSAEFPKEGPSILRIQQVVRGDSAAYFCASSPPLRGAGEQYFGPGTRLLVL.

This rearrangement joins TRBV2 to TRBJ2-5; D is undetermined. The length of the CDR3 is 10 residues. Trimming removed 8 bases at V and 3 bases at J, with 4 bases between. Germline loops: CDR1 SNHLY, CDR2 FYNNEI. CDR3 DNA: TGTGCCAGCCAAGAAGAGACCCAGTACTTC. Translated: CASQEETQYF. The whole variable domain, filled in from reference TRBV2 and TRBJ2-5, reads EPEVTQTPSHQVTQMGQEVILRCVPISNHLYFYWYRQILGQKVEFLVSFYNNEISEKSEIFDDQFSVERPDGSNFTLKIRSTKLEDSAMYFCASQEETQYFGPGTRLLVL.